These T cell receptor beta chains were read from a single sample in a study of blood T cell repertoires in COVID-19. Repertoires were generated with immunoSEQ multiplex PCR, while TCRdb's copy carries only in-frame clones and drops some. The table records under 250,000 clones, about four fifths of them present only once. The sample consisted of peripheral blood. The receptors shown here come from a man over 45 with acute or convalescent COVID-19. Each CDR3 is given with its conserved first and last residue. A D gene is named only where the DNA matches it firmly. Size tells how often a clone was seen (once, few, many) or the class of an expanded clone, and some rows leave it out.

v_call: TRBV18
clone_size: NA
d_call: NA
j_call: TRBJ1-2
cdr3_aa: CASSTTGENGYTF
cdr3_nt: TGTGCCAGCTCAACCACTGGAGAAAATGGCTACACCTTC

v_call: TRBV2
clone_size: few
d_call: TRBD1
j_call: TRBJ1-6
cdr3_aa: CASSESGTGKSPLHF
cdr3_nt: TGTGCCAGCAGTGAGTCCGGGACAGGGAAATCACCCCTCCACTTT

v_call: TRBV7-6
clone_size: NA
d_call: TRBD1
j_call: TRBJ2-2
cdr3_aa: CASSSARGQGGGELFF
cdr3_nt: TGTGCCAGCAGCTCCGCGAGAGGACAGGGTGGCGGGGAGCTGTTTTTT

v_call: TRBV5-1
clone_size: NA
d_call: TRBD1
j_call: TRBJ2-3
cdr3_aa: CASSPQGGVGQSDTQYF
cdr3_nt: TGCGCCAGCAGCCCGCAGGGTGGGGTGGGACAGTCAGATACGCAGTATTTT

v_call: TRBV7-2
clone_size: NA
d_call: NA
j_call: TRBJ1-4
cdr3_aa: CASSPGPGEKLFF
cdr3_nt: TGTGCCAGCAGCCCTGGGCCAGGGGAAAAACTGTTTTTT

v_call: TRBV28
clone_size: NA
d_call: TRBD1
j_call: TRBJ1-1
cdr3_aa: CASSLPQGGAFF
cdr3_nt: TGTGCCAGCAGTTTGCCCCAGGGGGGAGCTTTCTTT

v_call: TRBV6-2/TRBV6-3
clone_size: once
d_call: NA
j_call: TRBJ1-5
cdr3_aa: CASSYSINLSQPQHF
cdr3_nt: TGTGCCAGCAGTTACTCGATAAACTTATCCCAGCCCCAGCATTTT

v_call: TRBV5-1
clone_size: NA
d_call: NA
j_call: TRBJ2-1
cdr3_aa: CASKISGTQYNEQFF
cdr3_nt: TGCGCCAGCAAGATTTCCGGGACTCAGTACAATGAGCAGTTCTTC

v_call: TRBV2
clone_size: NA
d_call: NA
j_call: TRBJ1-3
cdr3_aa: CASSVSGAPGNTIYF
cdr3_nt: TGTGCCAGCAGTGTTTCAGGGGCGCCTGGAAACACCATATATTTT

v_call: TRBV9
clone_size: NA
d_call: NA
j_call: TRBJ1-4
cdr3_aa: CASSASTTNEKLFF
cdr3_nt: TGTGCCAGCAGCGCCAGTACAACTAATGAAAAACTGTTTTTT

v_call: TRBV28
clone_size: NA
d_call: TRBD1
j_call: TRBJ1-1
cdr3_aa: CASSFNPGQGNTEAFF
cdr3_nt: TGTGCCAGCAGCTTTAATCCGGGACAGGGAAATACTGAAGCTTTCTTT

v_call: TRBV3-1/TRBV3-2
clone_size: NA
d_call: TRBD1
j_call: TRBJ2-7
cdr3_aa: CASSQGAGGYYEQYF
cdr3_nt: TGTGCCAGCAGCCAAGGGGCAGGGGGCTACTACGAGCAGTACTTC

v_call: TRBV4-1
clone_size: once
d_call: TRBD2
j_call: TRBJ2-7
cdr3_aa: CASSRIAGAYEQYF
cdr3_nt: TGCGCCAGCAGCCGAATAGCGGGAGCCTACGAGCAGTACTTC

v_call: TRBV19
clone_size: NA
d_call: NA
j_call: TRBJ2-3
cdr3_aa: CASSMAAYTQYF
cdr3_nt: TGTGCCAGTAGTATGGCGGCTTATACGCAGTATTTT

v_call: TRBV5-5
clone_size: NA
d_call: NA
j_call: TRBJ1-5
cdr3_aa: CASSLVANQPQHF
cdr3_nt: TGTGCCAGCAGCTTGGTGGCTAATCAGCCCCAGCATTTT

v_call: TRBV19
clone_size: few
d_call: NA
j_call: TRBJ2-2
cdr3_aa: CASSHSAGELFF
cdr3_nt: TGTGCCAGTAGTCACAGTGCCGGGGAGCTGTTTTTT

v_call: TRBV28
clone_size: NA
d_call: TRBD1
j_call: TRBJ1-5
cdr3_aa: CASSYVDRGNQPQHF
cdr3_nt: TGTGCCAGCAGTTACGTGGACAGGGGCAATCAGCCCCAGCATTTT

v_call: TRBV19
clone_size: NA
d_call: TRBD1
j_call: TRBJ1-2
cdr3_aa: CASSIDRRDRAGYTF
cdr3_nt: TGTGCCAGTAGTATAGATCGCCGGGACAGGGCTGGCTACACCTTC

v_call: TRBV7-3
clone_size: NA
d_call: NA
j_call: TRBJ2-1
cdr3_aa: CASSPRPEASYNEQFF
cdr3_nt: TGTGCCAGCAGCCCCCGCCCAGAGGCCTCCTACAATGAGCAGTTCTTC

v_call: TRBV3-1/TRBV3-2
clone_size: NA
d_call: TRBD2
j_call: TRBJ2-7
cdr3_aa: CASSQSTSVMYEQYF
cdr3_nt: TGTGCCAGCAGCCAATCGACTAGCGTTATGTACGAGCAGTACTTC

v_call: TRBV25-1
clone_size: NA
d_call: TRBD1
j_call: TRBJ2-7
cdr3_aa: CASRGQGKPYEQYF
cdr3_nt: TGTGCCAGCAGGGGACAGGGGAAACCCTACGAGCAGTACTTC

v_call: TRBV12-5
clone_size: NA
d_call: TRBD1
j_call: TRBJ1-4
cdr3_aa: CASALAYRGGEKLFF
cdr3_nt: TGTGCTAGTGCCCTCGCGTACAGGGGTGGAGAAAAACTGTTTTTT

v_call: TRBV10-3
clone_size: NA
d_call: NA
j_call: TRBJ1-4
cdr3_aa: CAISDSMGGTGEKLFF
cdr3_nt: TGTGCCATCAGTGACTCTATGGGGGGGACGGGGGAAAAACTGTTTTTT

v_call: TRBV7-6
clone_size: NA
d_call: TRBD1
j_call: TRBJ1-6
cdr3_aa: CASSLWDRGTGWCYNSPLHF
cdr3_nt: TGTGCCAGCAGCTTGTGGGACCGGGGGACAGGTTGGTGCTATAATTCACCCCTCCACTTT

v_call: TRBV3-1/TRBV3-2
clone_size: NA
d_call: NA
j_call: TRBJ2-7
cdr3_aa: CASSQDYTSYEQYF
cdr3_nt: TGTGCCAGCAGCCAAGATTATACTAGCTACGAGCAGTACTTC

v_call: TRBV7-3
clone_size: NA
d_call: NA
j_call: TRBJ2-1
cdr3_aa: CASSLSRSYNEQFF
cdr3_nt: TGTGCCAGCAGCTTAAGTCGCTCCTACAATGAGCAGTTCTTC

v_call: TRBV3-1/TRBV3-2
clone_size: NA
d_call: TRBD1
j_call: TRBJ1-2
cdr3_aa: CASSQADRAGLTF
cdr3_nt: TGTGCCAGCAGCCAAGCTGACAGGGCTGGGTTAACCTTC

v_call: TRBV6-2/TRBV6-3
clone_size: NA
d_call: NA
j_call: TRBJ1-2
cdr3_aa: CASSPTGTNYGYTF
cdr3_nt: TGTGCCAGCAGTCCGACAGGTACGAACTATGGCTACACCTTC

v_call: TRBV15
clone_size: NA
d_call: TRBD1
j_call: TRBJ1-4
cdr3_aa: CATSRTGVNEKLFF
cdr3_nt: TGTGCCACCAGCCGGACAGGGGTGAATGAAAAACTGTTTTTT

v_call: TRBV28
clone_size: NA
d_call: TRBD1
j_call: TRBJ1-2
cdr3_aa: CASSFPGTGTYGYTF
cdr3_nt: TGTGCCAGCAGTTTCCCCGGGACAGGGACCTATGGCTACACCTTC

v_call: TRBV19
clone_size: NA
d_call: NA
j_call: TRBJ1-1
cdr3_aa: CASSPRRSDTEAFF
cdr3_nt: TGTGCCAGTAGCCCCCGGCGAAGCGACACTGAAGCTTTCTTT

v_call: TRBV7-3
clone_size: NA
d_call: NA
j_call: TRBJ1-6
cdr3_aa: CASSLTSDSPLHF
cdr3_nt: TGTGCCAGCAGCTTAACTTCTGATTCACCCCTCCACTTT

v_call: TRBV6-5
clone_size: NA
d_call: TRBD1
j_call: TRBJ2-3
cdr3_aa: CASRRTGADTQYF
cdr3_nt: TGTGCCAGCAGGCGGACAGGGGCAGATACGCAGTATTTT

v_call: TRBV6-1
clone_size: once
d_call: TRBD1
j_call: TRBJ1-2
cdr3_aa: CASSEGQGAGGYTF
cdr3_nt: TGTGCCAGCAGTGAAGGACAGGGGGCTGGCGGCTACACCTTC

v_call: TRBV11-2
clone_size: NA
d_call: TRBD1
j_call: TRBJ1-4
cdr3_aa: CASSLYRGEEKLFF
cdr3_nt: TGTGCCAGCAGCTTATACAGGGGAGAAGAAAAACTGTTTTTT

v_call: TRBV7-9
clone_size: few
d_call: NA
j_call: TRBJ2-1
cdr3_aa: CASSLATNNEQFF
cdr3_nt: TGTGCCAGCAGCTTAGCGACAAACAATGAGCAGTTCTTC

v_call: TRBV5-1
clone_size: NA
d_call: NA
j_call: TRBJ2-7
cdr3_aa: CASSLTPPGLTNYEQYF
cdr3_nt: TGCGCCAGCAGCCTCACCCCCCCGGGTCTTACAAACTACGAGCAGTACTTC

v_call: TRBV5-1
clone_size: NA
d_call: NA
j_call: TRBJ2-2
cdr3_aa: CASSFSGNTGELFF
cdr3_nt: TGCGCCAGCAGCTTTTCAGGGAACACCGGGGAGCTGTTTTTT

v_call: TRBV7-3
clone_size: NA
d_call: TRBD1
j_call: TRBJ2-1
cdr3_aa: CASSLTGGDSNEQFF
cdr3_nt: TGTGCCAGCAGCTTAACAGGGGGCGATTCCAATGAGCAGTTCTTC

v_call: TRBV19
clone_size: NA
d_call: TRBD1
j_call: TRBJ1-2
cdr3_aa: CASSIGGTAAYGGYTF
cdr3_nt: TGTGCCAGTAGTATTGGCGGGACAGCGGCTTATGGTGGCTACACCTTC

v_call: TRBV5-5
clone_size: NA
d_call: NA
j_call: TRBJ1-2
cdr3_aa: CASSLATRSYGYTF
cdr3_nt: TGTGCCAGCAGCTTGGCCACGAGGAGCTATGGCTACACCTTC

v_call: TRBV7-9
clone_size: NA
d_call: NA
j_call: TRBJ2-3
cdr3_aa: CASSDETVAALDTQYF
cdr3_nt: TGTGCCAGCAGCGACGAGACAGTTGCAGCCCTGGATACGCAGTATTTT

v_call: TRBV2
clone_size: NA
d_call: NA
j_call: TRBJ2-2
cdr3_aa: CASSTPHTTGELFF
cdr3_nt: TGTGCCAGCAGTACCCCACATACCACCGGGGAGCTGTTTTTT

v_call: TRBV5-1
clone_size: NA
d_call: TRBD1
j_call: TRBJ1-5
cdr3_aa: CASSLGDSSSNQPQHF
cdr3_nt: TGCGCCAGCAGCTTGGGGGACAGCTCAAGCAATCAGCCCCAGCATTTT

v_call: TRBV5-1
clone_size: NA
d_call: TRBD1
j_call: TRBJ2-7
cdr3_aa: CASRGQGIDEQYF
cdr3_nt: TGCGCCAGCAGGGGACAGGGGATCGACGAGCAGTACTTC

v_call: TRBV7-9
clone_size: NA
d_call: TRBD1
j_call: TRBJ1-5
cdr3_aa: CASSLAKQGLSNQPQHF
cdr3_nt: TGTGCCAGCAGCTTAGCGAAACAGGGGTTAAGCAATCAGCCCCAGCATTTT

v_call: TRBV2
clone_size: NA
d_call: NA
j_call: TRBJ2-7
cdr3_aa: CASRDDRFEQYF
cdr3_nt: TGTGCCAGCAGAGACGACAGGTTCGAGCAGTACTTC

v_call: TRBV14
clone_size: NA
d_call: NA
j_call: TRBJ2-7
cdr3_aa: CASSQESRQAIYEQYF
cdr3_nt: TGTGCCAGCAGCCAAGAATCCCGGCAGGCAATCTACGAGCAGTACTTC

v_call: TRBV28
clone_size: NA
d_call: TRBD1
j_call: TRBJ1-4
cdr3_aa: CASSLGQEHEKLFF
cdr3_nt: TGTGCCAGCAGCCTCGGACAGGAGCATGAAAAACTGTTTTTT